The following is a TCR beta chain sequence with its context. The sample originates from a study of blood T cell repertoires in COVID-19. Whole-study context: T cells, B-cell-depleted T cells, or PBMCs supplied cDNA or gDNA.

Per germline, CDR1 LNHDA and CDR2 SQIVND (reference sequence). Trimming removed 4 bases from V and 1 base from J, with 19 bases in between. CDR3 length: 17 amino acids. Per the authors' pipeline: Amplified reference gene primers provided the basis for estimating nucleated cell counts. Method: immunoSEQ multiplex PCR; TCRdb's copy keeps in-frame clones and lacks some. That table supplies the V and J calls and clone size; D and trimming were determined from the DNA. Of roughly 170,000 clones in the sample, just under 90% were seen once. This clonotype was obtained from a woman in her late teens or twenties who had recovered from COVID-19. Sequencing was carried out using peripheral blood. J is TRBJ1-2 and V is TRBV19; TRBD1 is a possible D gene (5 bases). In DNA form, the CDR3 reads TGTGCCAGTAGTACCGGCGGGGGGGGAACGAATAACTATGGCTACACCTTC. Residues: CASSTGGGGTNNYGYTF.